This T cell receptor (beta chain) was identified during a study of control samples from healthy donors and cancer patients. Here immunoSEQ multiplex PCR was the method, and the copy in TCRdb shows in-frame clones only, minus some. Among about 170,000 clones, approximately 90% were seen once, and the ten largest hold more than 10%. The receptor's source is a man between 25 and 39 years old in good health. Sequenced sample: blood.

CDR3 nucleotide sequence: TGTGCCAGCAGCCAAGCCCGCGAAGCTTTCTTT. Translation: CASSQAREAFF. This rearrangement joins TRBV14 to TRBJ1-1, with D unresolved. In germline, CDR1 is SGHDN, CDR2 FVKESK. This CDR3 is built from 11 residues. V was pared by 1 base and J by 8 bases, with 5 bases between.